This passage covers 10 T cell receptor beta chains from one sample sequenced in a study of CD4 and CD8 cells across lung adenocarcinoma regions. MiXCR, applied by TCRdb to the PCR reads, yields one record per CDR3 protein. The sample lists some 10,000 distinct CDR3 sequences; approximately 55% were seen once. Specimen: CD8+ T cells from the margin of a lung tumor. Receptor source: a female donor with lung adenocarcinoma. The CD4 and CD8 labels of this study may be unreliable.

This clonotype was found many times. The genes are TRBV6-4 and TRBJ1-2, with TRBD1 identical over 10 bases. CDR3 length equals 15 residues. V shed 4 bases, J shed 3 bases, and the junction held 5 bases outside the gene matches. Looked up from germline, CDR1 is MRHNA and CDR2 is SNTAGT. The chain's CDR3 is CASSAQTGGDYGYTF. CDR3 in DNA: TGTGCCAGCAGTGCCCAGACAGGGGGCGACTATGGCTACACCTTC.

Concerning this clonotype itself: The conserved closing phenylalanine or tryptophan is absent in this CDR3, likely reflecting a read error. The chain is built from TRBV6-1 and TRBJ2-5; D might be TRBD1 (6 bases). Germline lookup yields CDR1 MNHNS and CDR2 SASEGT. CDR3 size: 14 residues. CDR3 protein: CASNLPGVPETQYV. DNA for the CDR3: TGTGCCAGCAACCTGCCAGGGGTCCCAGAGACGCAGTACGTC.

This clonotype has just a few counts. The rearrangement joins TRBV7-2 to TRBJ2-1, with a weak D call TRBD1 (5 bases). The J call may be faulty, since TRBJ2-5 better matches the DNA end. This CDR3 spans 11 amino acids. Germline values: CDR1 SGHTA, CDR2 FQGNSA. CDR3 residues: CASSAGETQYF. CDR3 DNA: TGTGCCAGCAGCGCAGGGGAGACCCAGTACTTC.

The sample holds a few counts of this clonotype. V is TRBV6-1 and J is TRBJ2-7; unclear D gene. Germline loops: CDR1 MNHNS, CDR2 SASEGT. The length of the CDR3 is 13 residues. The V end was cut by 0 bases, the J end by 5 bases, with 8 bases between. The CDR3 protein is CASSEALVNEQYV. The CDR3 DNA sequence: TGTGCCAGCAGTGAAGCGCTTGTCAACGAGCAGTACGTC.

The rearrangement uses TRBV30 and TRBJ2-1, with 14 nucleotides matching TRBD2. The CDR3 is 14 amino acids. Germline V gives CDR1 GTSNPN, CDR2 SVGIG (reference sequence). The J segment lost 15 bases and the V segment lost 4 bases, leaving 11 bases of the junction unmatched. Written as DNA, the CDR3 is TGTGCCTGGAATTCCGGGACTAGCGGGAGATTACGGTTCTTC. Translating gives CAWNSGTSGRLRFF. Together with reference TRBV30 and TRBJ2-1, the CDR3 gives the full variable domain: SQTIHQWPATLVQPVGSPLSLECTVEGTSNPNLYWYRQAAGRGLQLLFYSVGIGQISSEVPQNLSASRPQDRQFILSSKKLLLSDSGFYLCAWNSGTSGRLRFFGPGTRLTVL.

This clonotype rates as medium-sized (0.01 to 0.1%). Its ends do not fully match the called genes, so a read error is possible. The V call is TRBV6-5, the J call TRBJ2-1; no definite D call. CDR3 size: 13 residues. Germline CDR1 and CDR2: MNHEY and SVGAGI. In nucleotides, the CDR3 is TGTGCCAGCGGTTACCGGGCATACAATGAGCAGTTCTTC. This gives the protein CASGYRAYNEQFF.

The rearrangement joins TRBV6-1 to TRBJ1-3, with a possible D match to TRBD1 (5 bases). V was clipped by 5 bases and J by 4 bases, with 15 bases between them. Germline assignment: CDR1 MNHNS and CDR2 SASEGT. There are 15 residues in the CDR3. CDR3 protein: CASSPVRDAGNTIYF. CDR3 bases: TGTGCCAGCAGTCCAGTCCGGGACGCAGGAAACACCATATATTTT.

V usage is TRBV6-1 and J usage is TRBJ2-2; 8 bases map to TRBD1. Judging by the DNA end, TRBJ2-3 fits better; the J call may be wrong. CDR3 length: 14 amino acids. From germline, CDR1 is MNHNS and CDR2 SASEGT. CDR3 DNA: TGTGCCAGCAGCCGTGCTGGGATGACAGGGGCGCAGTATTTT. Translation gives CASSRAGMTGAQYF.

This clonotype has more than one count but fewer than ten. The chain combines TRBV5-1 with TRBJ2-5, with TRBD1 matching over 10 bases. The J call may be in error: the DNA end matches TRBJ2-7 better. Germline assignment: CDR1 SGHRS and CDR2 YFSETQ. This CDR3 comprises 14 residues. Here the CDR3 reads CASILGDRGYEQYF. CDR3 nucleotides: TGCGCCAGCATCCTGGGGGACAGGGGTTACGAGCAGTACTTC.

The rearrangement joins TRBV6-1 to TRBJ2-1; 13 bases match TRBD2. There are 19 residues in the CDR3. Per the germline V gene, CDR1 is MNHNS and CDR2 is SASEGT. J gave up 8 bases and V 6 bases, and 19 bases lay outside the gene matches. CDR3 sequence reads: CASRPSGLAGVLSRDEQFF. DNA of the CDR3: TGTGCCAGCAGGCCGAGCGGACTAGCGGGAGTCCTTTCTAGGGATGAGCAGTTCTTC.